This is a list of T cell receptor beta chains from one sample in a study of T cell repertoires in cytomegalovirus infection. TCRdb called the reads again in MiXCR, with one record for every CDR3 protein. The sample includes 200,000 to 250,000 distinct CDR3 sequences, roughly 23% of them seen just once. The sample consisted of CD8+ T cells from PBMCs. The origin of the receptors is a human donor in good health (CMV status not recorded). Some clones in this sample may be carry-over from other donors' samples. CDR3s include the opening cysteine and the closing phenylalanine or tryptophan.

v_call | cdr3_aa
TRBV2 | CASSAPTNEKLFF
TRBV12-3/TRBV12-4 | CASSLDDRYANTGELFF
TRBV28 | CASSFSDDYGYTF
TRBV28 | CASSTFQGGYNEQFF
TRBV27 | CASSPGFLGEQFF
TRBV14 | CASSLTTNSLEQYF
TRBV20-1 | CSASLRQNTEAFF
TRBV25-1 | CASSEYGGADEKLFF
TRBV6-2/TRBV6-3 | CASSYRSGLAPMQETQYF
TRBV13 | CASSFGGAVTFPHHEQYF
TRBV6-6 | CASSYSTGYNEQFF
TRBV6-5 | CASSYSGSGETQYF
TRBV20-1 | CSARDPDSPSYEQYF
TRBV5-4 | CASTRRFSLYTNTGELFF
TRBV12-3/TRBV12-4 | CASSLVQSYGYTF
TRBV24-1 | CATSESDRGVMNTEAFF
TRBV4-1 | CASSQKLHDLLHGYTF